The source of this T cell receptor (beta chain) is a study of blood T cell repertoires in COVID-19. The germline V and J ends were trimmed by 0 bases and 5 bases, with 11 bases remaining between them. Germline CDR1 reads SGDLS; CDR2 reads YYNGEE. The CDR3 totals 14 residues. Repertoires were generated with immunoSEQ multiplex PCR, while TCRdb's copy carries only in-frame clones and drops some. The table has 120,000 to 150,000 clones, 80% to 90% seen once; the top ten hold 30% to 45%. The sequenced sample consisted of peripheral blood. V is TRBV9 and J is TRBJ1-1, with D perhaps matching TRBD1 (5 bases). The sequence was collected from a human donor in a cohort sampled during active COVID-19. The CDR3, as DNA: TGTGCCAGCAGCGTAGCGGGGGTCGGAACTGAAGCTTTCTTT. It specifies CASSVAGVGTEAFF.